Each of the 17 T cell receptor beta chains below was sequenced from the same sample in a study of cytomegalovirus exposure and HLA in healthy donors. 13 Jbeta primers and 60 Vbeta primers were used for the PCR. Only in-frame clones appear in the TCRdb table, and some are missing; sequencing was by immunoSEQ multiplex PCR. The sample table includes over 25,000 clones. The sequencing sample was made of PBMCs. The receptors come from a man aged 25-40 years in good health and CMV-seronegative.

The chain uses TRBV6-6 and TRBJ1-1; TRBD1 matches 7 bases. The CDR3 has 15 residues. The J segment lost 1 base and the V segment lost 5 bases, leaving 7 bases of the junction unmatched. The germline V gene has CDR1 MNHNY and CDR2 SVGAGI (reference sequence). CDR3 amino acids: CASSHPGQRNTEAFF. The CDR3 DNA reads TGTGCCAGCAGTCATCCGGGACAGAGGAACACTGAAGCTTTCTTT.

This rearrangement joins TRBV5-1 to TRBJ2-5; 7 positions agree with TRBD2. Per the germline V gene, CDR1 is SGHRS and CDR2 is YFSETQ. The ends lost 0 bases at V and 3 bases at J; junction bases unmatched: 5. CDR3 length: 15 amino acids. CDR3 in DNA: TGCGCCAGCAGCTTGGGGTCTAGCGGAAAAGAGACCCAGTACTTC. It translates to CASSLGSSGKETQYF. Full variable domain (outside the CDR3, taken from reference TRBV5-1 and TRBJ2-5): KAGVTQTPRYLIKTRGQQVTLSCSPISGHRSVSWYQQTPGQGLQFLFEYFSETQRNKGNFPGRFSGRQFSNSRSEMNVSTLELGDSALYLCASSLGSSGKETQYFGPGTRLLVL.

V is TRBV7-2 and J is TRBJ2-5; possibly TRBD2 for D (5 bases). The germline V gene has CDR1 SGHTA and CDR2 FQGNSA. V was clipped by 4 bases and J by 0 bases, with 6 bases between them. The CDR3 spans 13 residues. The CDR3 nucleotides are TGTGCCAGCAGCTCGGGGTACCAAGAGACCCAGTACTTC. Translating gives CASSSGYQETQYF. Using reference TRBV7-2 and TRBJ2-5 for the parts outside the CDR3, the full variable domain is GAGVSQSPSNKVTEKGKDVELRCDPISGHTALYWYRQSLGQGLEFLIYFQGNSAPDKSGLPSDRFSAERTGGSVSTLTIQRTQQEDSAVYLCASSSGYQETQYFGPGTRLLVL.

The CDR3 loop is CASSYQGQGQETQYF. The CDR3, as DNA: TGTGCCAGCAGTTACCAGGGACAGGGCCAAGAGACCCAGTACTTC. The chain joins TRBV6-6 to TRBJ2-5; 9 positions match TRBD1. This CDR3 is 15 amino acids long. Germline assignment: CDR1 MNHNY and CDR2 SVGAGI (reference sequence). V lost 2 bases and J lost 1; bases outside the gene matches: 2.

The chain couples TRBV19 to TRBJ2-7, with TRBD1 matching 9 bases. The CDR3 extends over 16 amino acids. Germline assignment: CDR1 LNHDA and CDR2 SQIVND (reference sequence). Trimming took 0 bases from V and 0 from J; bases not matched to a gene: 3. Written as DNA, the CDR3 is TGTGCCAGTAGTATAGATAACAGGGGGCTCTCCTACGAGCAGTACTTC. Its protein product is CASSIDNRGLSYEQYF.

Comments on this clone: In the same sample, other DNA sequences code for this CDR3. The chain couples TRBV29-1 to TRBJ2-7; TRBD2 might be the D (6 bases). The CDR3 is 17 amino acids. Trimming took off 1 base at V and 1 base at J, with 20 bases between the two ends. Germline CDR1 reads SQVTM; CDR2 reads ANQGSEA. The CDR3, as DNA: TGCAGCGTTGAAGGGCTGGGACGGGACTCATTTTCCTACGAGCAGTACTTC. As protein: CSVEGLGRDSFSYEQYF.

The rearrangement links TRBV7-6 to TRBJ2-7; 7 bases map to TRBD1. This CDR3 is built from 15 residues. After removal of 1 base from V and 4 bases from J, the junction contained 7 bases not matched to a gene. Looked up from germline, CDR1 is SGHVS and CDR2 is FNYEAQ. The CDR3 DNA reads TGTGCCAGCAGCTTAGGATCTACAGGGGCGTACGAGCAGTACTTC. Encoded protein: CASSLGSTGAYEQYF.

The chain has TRBV7-8 and TRBJ2-1; 8 nucleotides match TRBD2. In germline, CDR1 is SGHVS, CDR2 FQNEAQ. Unmatched junction bases numbered 8, after V lost 4 bases and J lost 6 bases. The CDR3 extends over 15 amino acids. The CDR3 DNA is TGTGCCAGCAGCTCCGGGAGGGTGTCGGGCAATGAGCAGTTCTTC. Translated: CASSSGRVSGNEQFF. The whole variable domain, remainder taken from reference TRBV7-8 and TRBJ2-1, is GAGVSQSPRYKVAKRGQDVALRCDPISGHVSLFWYQQALGQGPEFLTYFQNEAQLDKSGLPSDRFFAERPEGSVSTLKIQRTQQEDSAVYLCASSSGRVSGNEQFFGPGTRLTVL.

The rearrangement uses TRBV21-1 and TRBJ1-2; the table's D call of TRBD1 was not tested on the DNA. TRBV21-1 is listed as a pseudogene. This CDR3 is 19 amino acids long. The CDR3 bases are TGTGCCAGCAGCAAAATCTTCGTCGGGACAGGGGTCTTAAACTATGGCTACACCTTC. The encoded protein is CASSKIFVGTGVLNYGYTF.

The CDR3 nucleotides read TGTGCCAGCCGGGACAGAGGAGGTCAAAACATTCAGTACTTC. Its translation: CASRDRGGQNIQYF. The chain has TRBV19 and TRBJ2-4, with 7 bases aligning to TRBD1. Germline CDR1 is LNHDA and CDR2 is SQIVND (reference sequence). The CDR3 is made up of 14 amino acids. J was trimmed by 5 bases and V by 9 bases; bases with no gene match: 10.

V and J are TRBV19 and TRBJ1-6; D might be TRBD1 (5 bases). V was clipped by 3 bases and J by 8 bases, with 14 bases between them. The CDR3 runs 15 residues. In germline, CDR1 is LNHDA, CDR2 SQIVND (reference sequence). CDR3 nucleotide sequence: TGTGCCAGTAGTATTAGGGGCGGAGCACATTCACCCCTCCACTTT. Amino acids: CASSIRGGAHSPLHF.

The chain employs TRBV13 and TRBJ1-2; D possibly corresponds to TRBD1 (6 bases). The CDR3 is made up of 13 amino acids. V was shortened by 5 bases and J by 12 bases, with 19 bases between the two germline ends. The germline V gene has CDR1 PRHDT and CDR2 FYEKMQ (reference sequence). The CDR3: CASSRPRGGFDTF. The CDR3 coding sequence is TGTGCCAGCAGCCGCCCCCGAGGGGGATTCGACACCTTC.

The chain carries TRBV5-6 and TRBJ1-1; a weak D match, TRBD1 (6 bases). The CDR3 consists of 14 residues. CDR1 is SGHDT and CDR2 is YYEEEE in the germline V gene. Between the trimmed V and J ends, which lost 1 base and 5 bases, there was a span of 12 bases. The CDR3 coding sequence is TGTGCCAGCAGCTTGTCAATGGGGGCTACTGAAGCTTTCTTT. Translated, it gives CASSLSMGATEAFF.

The chain is built from TRBV27 and TRBJ1-6; TRBD1 might be the D (5 bases). Per germline, CDR1 MNHEY and CDR2 SMNVEV (reference sequence). The CDR3 length is 15 residues. The germline V and J ends were trimmed by 4 bases and 10 bases, with 17 bases remaining between them. The CDR3 bases are TGTGCCAGCAGTTGGGGCGGCGGGGTCCAATCACCCCTCCACTTT. Amino acids: CASSWGGGVQSPLHF.

The chain joins TRBV6-4 to TRBJ2-1; TRBD2 agrees at 10 bases. Germline assignment: CDR1 MRHNA and CDR2 SNTAGT. J was trimmed by 8 bases and V by 6 bases; bases with no gene match: 10. The CDR3 is 15 amino acids. The CDR3 loop reads CASSQQRGGIYEQFF. In DNA, the CDR3 is TGTGCCAGCAGCCAGCAGCGGGGGGGCATATATGAGCAGTTCTTC.

V gene TRBV5-1 combines with J gene TRBJ2-1; 11 positions agree with TRBD2. Trimming cost V 1 base and J 2 bases; bases outside gene matches: 2. The CDR3 totals 16 residues. The germline V gene has CDR1 SGHRS and CDR2 YFSETQ. CDR3 DNA: TGCGCCAGCAGCTTGACTAGCGGGAGTACCTACAATGAGCAGTTCTTC. Translating it yields CASSLTSGSTYNEQFF.

The chain couples TRBV5-6 to TRBJ2-6, with 7 bases matching TRBD1. V shed 6 bases and J 1 base; nucleotides not matched to a gene: 16. CDR3 length equals 19 residues. CDR1 SGHDT and CDR2 YYEEEE come from the germline V gene. CDR3 coding DNA: TGTGCCAGCACCTCCCCAGATGACAGGGACGGTTCTGGGGCCAACGTCCTGACTTTC. Its protein is CASTSPDDRDGSGANVLTF.